Given below is one T cell receptor (beta chain) in context. Its recognized antigen is unknown. No quality values exist for individual bases; no much larger clone is one base distant. The junction shows trimming of 6 bases on V and 2 bases on J, and the gene matches do not reach 9 bases of it. There are 16 amino acids in the CDR3, from cysteine to phenylalanine inclusive. Only CDR3 DNA is held: 48 bases, read in frame from base 1. As encoded in the germline V gene, CDR1 is SNHLY while CDR2 is FYNNEI. Library preparation was by 5' RACE. TCRdb names Illumina HiSeq 2000 as the instrument used. Template switching added a universal primer binding site, and the final cDNA carried a unique molecular identifier that allowed TCR cDNA molecules to be counted accurately. Specific primers in the conserved constant-segment region were used to synthesize first-strand cDNA for TCR alpha and beta chains. Each cDNA library was double barcoded, with a SMART-Mk sample barcode plus Illumina barcodes, to control for contamination. TruSeq adapter sequences along with Illumina sample barcodes were introduced in two successive PCR steps. The TCR alpha and beta cDNA libraries were sequenced on the Illumina HiSeq platform using custom primers. As for the original processing: Unique molecular identifiers were extracted from raw reads with MiGEC, and CDR3 positions were determined with MiXCR. For each individual, recombination models were inferred using an EM algorithm with the repgenHMM and IGoR tools. The tcR package in R was used for shared clonotype analysis, with sharing normalized by the product of cloneset sizes. Out-of-frame nonproductive sequences were analyzed to study raw recombination free of thymic and clonal selection effects. Using fastp at Q25 and MiXCR, TCRdb reprocessed the public reads and kept productive beta chains. Rows with one shared CDR3 protein collapse into an entry with the most common genes and DNA. TCRdb assigned the V and J calls; the authors' analysis was not used. The sample profile shows roughly 200,000 distinct CDR3 sequences; around 6.9% of them were found once. The leading ten clones occupy approximately 2% of the sample.

Every donor was a healthy Caucasian. The twin cohort comprised three pairs of female monozygotic twins, all aged about 18 to 30 years. Using Miltenyi CD45RO+ enrichment and human naive T-cell isolation kits, memory (CD45RO+) and naive T cells were isolated from PBMC. This sample was taken from a study of identical twins (TCRdb year 2016). The study in broad terms: The study deep-sequenced TCR alpha and beta repertoires from monozygotic twins, unrelated adults of various ages and cord blood to test whether fetal clonotypes persist. To rule out contamination, replicate twin experiments were performed at different times with different library preparation protocols. The paper's findings and limits, for the study overall: Because the same donors could not be followed over many years, the conclusions depended on cross-sectional statistical analysis. Zero-insertion analyses could be partly confounded by invariant T cells such as MAIT and iNKT, although diverse VJ usage argued against such confounding for most clonotypes. Excess twin sharing in beta out-of-frame sequences was weaker because fewer shared sequences lowered the signal-to-noise ratio. Fewer insertions were carried by abundant cord blood beta clonotypes, a similar but weaker trend appeared in young adult naive repertoires, and no such trend appeared in memory repertoires. Compared with coincidental sharing between unrelated individuals, out-of-frame TCR alpha sequences shared between twins had an excess of sequences with low generation probability. In monozygotic twins, recombination models systematically underestimated out-of-frame TCR alpha sharing, but the models matched the sharing seen between unrelated individuals.

Another study also made use of these data, one on yellow fever vaccine responses in identical twins. The second paper states: The T cell response to vaccination in identical twins was reported by the authors to appear partly convergent and partly personalized. In identical twins, the study followed T cell clones that responded to the vaccine with precision.

Sequencing was carried out using memory (CD45RO+) T cells sorted from blood. According to the study, the label for this sample's cell subset or site signals: CD45RO+ enriched T cells. The chain is encoded by TRBV2 joined to TRBJ2-5; 10 bases in the junction line up with TRBD2. The receptor comes from a woman aged 18-29 years in good health. CDR3 region: CASSYYKRGGQETQYF. The DNA reads TGTGCCAGCAGCTACTACAAGCGGGGGGGACAAGAGACCCAGTACTTC. The CDR3, completed at both ends by the reference TRBV2 and TRBJ2-5 genes, gives the full variable domain EPEVTQTPSHQVTQMGQEVILRCVPISNHLYFYWYRQILGQKVEFLVSFYNNEISEKSEIFDDQFSVERPDGSNFTLKIRSTKLEDSAMYFCASSYYKRGGQETQYFGPGTRLLVL.